The rows below give T cell receptor beta chains drawn from one sample of a study of identical twins. TCRdb reprocessed the 5' RACE reads with MiXCR, giving one entry per CDR3 protein. The sample has roughly 490,000 distinct CDR3 sequences; roughly 13% are singletons. This sample also belongs to another study, concerning yellow fever vaccine responses in identical twins.

Sequencing was performed on CD4+ T cells sorted from blood. The receptor source for this set is a woman under 30 in good health. Each CDR3 is given with its conserved first and last residue. Fields, in order: CDR3 protein, CDR3 DNA, D gene, V gene, clone size, J gene. The D gene is left open where the match is weak. Only part of the rows carry a size: once, few, many, or a class if the clone is expanded.

CDR3aa: CASSLDSLAGSWNEQFF
CDR3nt: TGCGCCAGCAGCTTGGATAGCCTAGCGGGGAGTTGGAATGAGCAGTTCTTC
d_gene: TRBD2
v_gene: TRBV5-1
abundance: few
j_gene: TRBJ2-1

CDR3aa: CSARDIGHYQETQYF
CDR3nt: TGCAGTGCTAGAGATATCGGGCACTACCAAGAGACCCAGTACTTC
d_gene: -
v_gene: TRBV20-1
abundance: -
j_gene: TRBJ2-5

CDR3aa: CSASHPGATNEKLFF
CDR3nt: TGCAGTGCTAGTCACCCAGGGGCAACTAATGAAAAACTGTTTTTT
d_gene: -
v_gene: TRBV20-1
abundance: many
j_gene: TRBJ1-4

CDR3aa: CASSQGRWGGQETQYF
CDR3nt: TGTGCCAGCAGCCAAGGACGTTGGGGTGGTCAAGAGACCCAGTACTTC
d_gene: -
v_gene: TRBV3-1
abundance: many
j_gene: TRBJ2-5

CDR3aa: CASSSGTSNEQYF
CDR3nt: TGTGCCAGCAGTTCCGGGACTAGCAATGAGCAGTACTTC
d_gene: TRBD2
v_gene: TRBV6-6
abundance: -
j_gene: TRBJ2-7

CDR3aa: CASSQLPGAPNFLETQYF
CDR3nt: TGCGCCAGCAGCCAACTCCCGGGGGCCCCAAACTTCCTCGAGACCCAGTACTTC
d_gene: -
v_gene: TRBV4-1
abundance: -
j_gene: TRBJ2-5

CDR3aa: CSATPDGASEKLFF
CDR3nt: TGCAGTGCCACCCCGGACGGGGCGAGTGAAAAACTGTTTTTT
d_gene: -
v_gene: TRBV20-1
abundance: -
j_gene: TRBJ1-4

CDR3aa: CASSKRTPPPYNEQFF
CDR3nt: TGTGCCAGCAGCAAACGGACTCCCCCCCCCTACAATGAGCAGTTCTTC
d_gene: -
v_gene: TRBV7-2
abundance: few
j_gene: TRBJ2-1

CDR3aa: CASSLKSWFVAGELFF
CDR3nt: TGTGCCAGCAGCTTAAAATCGTGGTTCGTGGCTGGGGAGCTGTTTTTT
d_gene: -
v_gene: TRBV7-2
abundance: -
j_gene: TRBJ2-2

CDR3aa: CASSLRVSGETQGTQYF
CDR3nt: TGTGCCAGCAGCCTTAGAGTTAGCGGGGAAACCCAGGGGACCCAGTACTTC
d_gene: TRBD2
v_gene: TRBV11-2
abundance: -
j_gene: TRBJ2-5

CDR3aa: CSARRLNTGELFF
CDR3nt: TGCAGTGCTAGGAGACTGAACACCGGGGAGCTGTTTTTT
d_gene: -
v_gene: TRBV20-1
abundance: few
j_gene: TRBJ2-2

CDR3aa: CSVVTGGSQHF
CDR3nt: TGCAGCGTTGTGACTGGAGGGTCCCAGCATTTT
d_gene: -
v_gene: TRBV29-1
abundance: few
j_gene: TRBJ1-5

CDR3aa: CASSLAGFGGTQYF
CDR3nt: TGTGCCAGCAGCTTAGCGGGCTTCGGGGGTACGCAGTATTTT
d_gene: -
v_gene: TRBV7-2
abundance: few
j_gene: TRBJ2-3

CDR3aa: CASSAAGGRTGELFF
CDR3nt: TGTGCCAGCAGCGCCGCGGGGGGGCGGACCGGGGAGCTGTTTTTT
d_gene: TRBD2
v_gene: TRBV11-3
abundance: -
j_gene: TRBJ2-2

CDR3aa: CASSPGLADEQFF
CDR3nt: TGTGCCAGCAGCCCCGGCCTAGCAGATGAGCAGTTCTTC
d_gene: -
v_gene: TRBV7-3
abundance: few
j_gene: TRBJ2-1

CDR3aa: CSARAAGGNQPQHF
CDR3nt: TGCAGTGCTAGAGCGGCAGGGGGCAATCAGCCCCAGCATTTT
d_gene: -
v_gene: TRBV20-1
abundance: few
j_gene: TRBJ1-5

CDR3aa: CASSYFHGTSGQETQYF
CDR3nt: TGTGCCAGCAGTTACTTTCACGGGACTAGCGGACAAGAGACCCAGTACTTC
d_gene: TRBD2
v_gene: TRBV6-5
abundance: -
j_gene: TRBJ2-5

CDR3aa: CASSPKWSWGGVNTGELFF
CDR3nt: TGTGCCAGCAGCCCCAAATGGAGCTGGGGAGGAGTAAACACCGGGGAGCTGTTTTTT
d_gene: -
v_gene: TRBV4-2
abundance: -
j_gene: TRBJ2-2

CDR3aa: CASSPGGGIRSPLHF
CDR3nt: TGTGCCAGCAGCCCAGGGGGGGGGATAAGGTCACCCCTCCACTTT
d_gene: TRBD1
v_gene: TRBV3-1
abundance: -
j_gene: TRBJ1-6

CDR3aa: CASRNHHEQYF
CDR3nt: TGCGCCAGCCGGAACCATCACGAGCAGTACTTC
d_gene: -
v_gene: TRBV4-3
abundance: -
j_gene: TRBJ2-7

CDR3aa: CASRTGGGRATDTQYF
CDR3nt: TGTGCCAGCAGAACCGGGGGCGGGAGGGCCACAGATACGCAGTATTTT
d_gene: TRBD2
v_gene: TRBV6-1
abundance: -
j_gene: TRBJ2-3

CDR3aa: CASGQGGDTEAFF
CDR3nt: TGCGCCAGTGGACAGGGTGGGGACACTGAAGCTTTCTTT
d_gene: TRBD1
v_gene: TRBV5-1
abundance: -
j_gene: TRBJ1-1

CDR3aa: CASNFKGGPQFF
CDR3nt: TGTGCCAGCAACTTCAAGGGGGGCCCGCAGTTCTTC
d_gene: -
v_gene: TRBV14
abundance: -
j_gene: TRBJ2-1

CDR3aa: CASSPTGGSSEKLFF
CDR3nt: TGCGCCAGCAGCCCGACAGGGGGTAGTTCTGAAAAACTGTTTTTT
d_gene: TRBD1
v_gene: TRBV5-1
abundance: -
j_gene: TRBJ1-4

CDR3aa: CSARAGLGKNIQYF
CDR3nt: TGCAGTGCTAGAGCGGGACTAGGAAAAAACATTCAGTACTTC
d_gene: TRBD2
v_gene: TRBV20-1
abundance: few
j_gene: TRBJ2-4

CDR3aa: CASSYSKLAGVPDTQYF
CDR3nt: TGTGCCAGCAGTTACTCGAAACTAGCGGGAGTTCCAGATACGCAGTATTTT
d_gene: TRBD2
v_gene: TRBV6-5
abundance: few
j_gene: TRBJ2-3

CDR3aa: CASSYSDGYTF
CDR3nt: TGTGCCAGCAGTTACTCGGACGGCTACACCTTC
d_gene: -
v_gene: TRBV6-2/TRBV6-3
abundance: -
j_gene: TRBJ1-2

CDR3aa: CAISRDSSSDTQYF
CDR3nt: TGTGCCATCAGCCGGGACTCCTCAAGTGATACGCAGTATTTT
d_gene: -
v_gene: TRBV10-3
abundance: many
j_gene: TRBJ2-3

CDR3aa: CASSLVVGVDIQYF
CDR3nt: TGCGCCAGCAGCTTGGTGGTAGGGGTGGACATTCAGTACTTC
d_gene: -
v_gene: TRBV5-1
abundance: -
j_gene: TRBJ2-4

CDR3aa: CASSRARPGANNEQFF
CDR3nt: TGTGCCAGCAGTAGGGCTCGTCCAGGGGCCAACAATGAGCAGTTCTTC
d_gene: -
v_gene: TRBV7-9
abundance: -
j_gene: TRBJ2-1

CDR3aa: CASGLLAREQYF
CDR3nt: TGTGCCAGCGGACTACTAGCGCGGGAGCAGTACTTC
d_gene: TRBD2
v_gene: TRBV6-2/TRBV6-3
abundance: few
j_gene: TRBJ2-7

CDR3aa: CASTAGTVTYEQYF
CDR3nt: TGTGCCAGCACCGCCGGGACGGTGACCTACGAGCAGTACTTC
d_gene: -
v_gene: TRBV6-2/TRBV6-3
abundance: -
j_gene: TRBJ2-7

CDR3aa: CASSPWRERTAETQYF
CDR3nt: TGTGCCAGCAGTCCCTGGCGGGAGCGGACGGCTGAGACCCAGTACTTC
d_gene: TRBD2
v_gene: TRBV12-3/TRBV12-4
abundance: many
j_gene: TRBJ2-5

CDR3aa: CASRRGLVDTGELFF
CDR3nt: TGTGCCAGCAGGCGGGGACTAGTTGACACCGGGGAGCTGTTTTTT
d_gene: TRBD2
v_gene: TRBV7-8
abundance: -
j_gene: TRBJ2-2

CDR3aa: CASSLVAAVSAKNIQYF
CDR3nt: TGTGCCAGCAGCTTAGTGGCGGCAGTGTCAGCCAAAAACATTCAGTACTTC
d_gene: -
v_gene: TRBV7-2
abundance: -
j_gene: TRBJ2-4

CDR3aa: CSARDPLGLAGWDEQFF
CDR3nt: TGCAGTGCTAGGGATCCCCTGGGACTAGCGGGATGGGATGAGCAGTTCTTC
d_gene: TRBD2
v_gene: TRBV20-1
abundance: -
j_gene: TRBJ2-1

CDR3aa: CATGRDQETQYF
CDR3nt: TGTGCCACCGGTCGGGACCAAGAGACCCAGTACTTC
d_gene: -
v_gene: TRBV24-1
abundance: -
j_gene: TRBJ2-5

CDR3aa: CASSSRTGLSGYTF
CDR3nt: TGTGCCAGCAGCTCCCGGACAGGGCTCAGTGGCTACACCTTC
d_gene: TRBD1
v_gene: TRBV5-4
abundance: few
j_gene: TRBJ1-2

CDR3aa: CASSPGTFYNEQFF
CDR3nt: TGCGCCAGCAGTCCCGGGACTTTCTACAATGAGCAGTTCTTC
d_gene: -
v_gene: TRBV5-1
abundance: many
j_gene: TRBJ2-1

CDR3aa: CASRTLLAGHNEQFF
CDR3nt: TGTGCCAGCAGAACCCTACTAGCGGGACACAATGAGCAGTTCTTC
d_gene: TRBD2
v_gene: TRBV11-2
abundance: -
j_gene: TRBJ2-1

CDR3aa: CASSGLATNYEQYF
CDR3nt: TGTGCCAGCAGTGGACTAGCTACGAACTACGAGCAGTACTTC
d_gene: TRBD2
v_gene: TRBV6-1
abundance: few
j_gene: TRBJ2-7

CDR3aa: CSARVISAGVSNEQFF
CDR3nt: TGCAGTGCTAGAGTAATAAGTGCGGGAGTGTCCAATGAGCAGTTCTTC
d_gene: TRBD2
v_gene: TRBV20-1
abundance: few
j_gene: TRBJ2-1

CDR3aa: CASSPRGSGYQPQHF
CDR3nt: TGTGCCAGCAGTCCCCGAGGGTCAGGCTATCAGCCCCAGCATTTT
d_gene: -
v_gene: TRBV28
abundance: many
j_gene: TRBJ1-5

CDR3aa: CSVEEFGLPYEQYF
CDR3nt: TGCAGCGTTGAAGAATTCGGACTACCCTACGAGCAGTACTTC
d_gene: -
v_gene: TRBV29-1
abundance: many
j_gene: TRBJ2-7

CDR3aa: CASSSHAGNTIYF
CDR3nt: TGTGCCAGCAGTTCCCACGCTGGAAACACCATATATTTT
d_gene: -
v_gene: TRBV6-5
abundance: -
j_gene: TRBJ1-3